Following are 21 T cell receptor beta chains from one sample sequenced in a study of T cell responses to AZD1222 COVID-19 vaccine. TCRdb's table, derived via immunoSEQ multiplex PCR, lists solely in-frame clones and lacks some. The sample lists about 120,000 clones, approximately 83% occurring once. This sample comprised peripheral blood, obtained on day 0 of AZD1222 vaccination. These receptors originate from an adult in good health.

This clone has a single count. The CDR3 loop is CASSQSGQPQHF. The DNA of the CDR3 is TGTGCCAGCAGCCAGAGTGGACAGCCCCAGCATTTT. The chain carries TRBV5-6 and TRBJ1-5; unclear D gene. Trimming left V 4 bases short and J 7 bases short, with 9 bases between. The CDR3 contains 12 residues. The germline V gene has CDR1 SGHDT and CDR2 YYEEEE.

J is TRBJ2-2 and V is TRBV5-1; perhaps TRBD2 as D (5 bases). Germline V gene data show CDR1 as SGHRS and CDR2 as YFSETQ. V lost 2 bases and J 5 bases, leaving 7 bases between the germline ends. This CDR3 is built from 13 residues. The CDR3 sequence: CASSLEGTGELFF. The DNA for the CDR3 is TGCGCCAGCAGCTTAGAGGGTACCGGGGAGCTGTTTTTT.

The chain combines TRBV11-3 with TRBJ2-2; D possibly corresponds to TRBD2 (6 bases). The V end lost 1 base, the J end lost 2 bases, and 20 bases lay between the germline ends. The germline gives CDR1 SGHNT, CDR2 YENEEA. CDR3 length equals 19 residues. The DNA of the CDR3 is TGTGCCAGCAGCTTAGGGGGTGTCCCGAAGGAGGGCAACACCGGGGAGCTGTTTTTT. Residues: CASSLGGVPKEGNTGELFF.

The chain recombines TRBV20-1 with TRBJ2-1; 11 bases line up with TRBD2. V dropped 3 bases and J dropped 0; count of bases not matched to a gene: 7. Germline V gene lookup returns CDR1 DFQATT and CDR2 SNEGSKA (reference sequence). The CDR3 spans 17 residues. In DNA, the CDR3 is TGCAGTGCTAGTTCCCTAGCGGGGGGCAGCTCCTACAATGAGCAGTTCTTC. Translating gives CSASSLAGGSSYNEQFF.

V usage is TRBV19 and J usage is TRBJ2-5; D is unresolved. Germline CDR1 is LNHDA and CDR2 is SQIVND (reference sequence). The CDR3 is 14 residues long. V was trimmed by 4 bases and J by 4 bases, leaving 13 bases between them. CDR3 sequence: CASSTRNSGETQYF. In DNA form, the CDR3 reads TGTGCCAGTAGTACCAGAAACAGTGGAGAGACCCAGTACTTC. Drawing the rest from reference TRBV19 and TRBJ2-5, the complete variable domain is DGGITQSPKYLFRKEGQNVTLSCEQNLNHDAMYWYRQDPGQGLRLIYYSQIVNDFQKGDIAEGYSVSREKKESFPLTVTSAQKNPTAFYLCASSTRNSGETQYFGPGTRLLVL.

This chain links TRBV27 with TRBJ2-7; 7 nucleotides line up with TRBD2. Trimming cost V 4 bases and J 3 bases; bases outside gene matches: 6. This CDR3 contains 14 residues. The germline V gene has CDR1 MNHEY and CDR2 SMNVEV (reference sequence). This CDR3 is CASSSPGLNYEQYF. The CDR3 nucleotides read TGTGCCAGCAGTTCGCCGGGACTAAACTACGAGCAGTACTTC.

The chain employs TRBV5-1 and TRBJ1-1, with D maybe TRBD1 (6 bases). The CDR3 runs to 17 residues. The germline gives CDR1 SGHRS, CDR2 YFSETQ. V shed 3 bases and J shed 0 bases, with 18 bases lying between them. In DNA form, the CDR3 reads TGCGCCAGCAGCTACGGGGGCGCGAGGTGGATGAACACTGAAGCTTTCTTT. Its protein is CASSYGGARWMNTEAFF.

The rearrangement links TRBV5-4 to TRBJ2-4; weak D call: TRBD1 (6 bases). CDR3 length: 15 residues. CDR1 and CDR2 (germline): SGHNT, YYREEE (reference sequence). V was clipped by 3 bases and J by 5 bases, with 15 bases between them. As DNA, the CDR3 is TGTGCCAGCAGCTCGCCCAGGGGTGAGGAAAACATTCAGTACTTC. Amino acids: CASSSPRGEENIQYF.

The chain joins TRBV19 to TRBJ2-7; either TRBD1 or TRBD2 may supply D (5 bases each). There are 13 residues in the CDR3. Trimming cost V 8 bases and J 1 base, with 12 bases left between them. In germline, CDR1 is LNHDA, CDR2 SQIVND (reference sequence). The CDR3 DNA is TGTGCCAGTGTCGGGGCCTATTCCTACGAGCAGTACTTC. Encoded protein: CASVGAYSYEQYF.

The chain employs TRBV3-1 (or the pseudogene TRBV3-2) and TRBJ2-7; D unclear. The CDR3 totals 12 residues. The ends were cut back, 0 bases at V and 0 bases at J, with 0 bases in the middle. The germline gives CDR1 LGHDT, CDR2 YNNKEL (reference sequence). The CDR3 loop is CASSQDSYEQYF. CDR3 DNA: TGTGCCAGCAGCCAAGACTCCTACGAGCAGTACTTC.

V and J are TRBV2 and TRBJ1-6, with TRBD1 matching 8 bases. This CDR3 region has 15 residues. V lost 4 bases, J lost 4 bases, and 3 bases stayed unmatched. CDR1 is SNHLY and CDR2 is FYNNEI in the germline V gene. The CDR3 spells CASSGQGHYNSPLHF. Written as DNA, the CDR3 is TGTGCCAGCAGTGGACAGGGGCATTATAATTCACCCCTCCACTTT.

The V gene is TRBV7-2, the J gene TRBJ2-7, with 10 bases that match TRBD1. Germline loops: CDR1 SGHTA, CDR2 FQGNSA. J gave up 7 bases and V 5 bases, and 14 bases lay outside the gene matches. The CDR3 consists of 16 residues. DNA for the CDR3: TGTGCCAGCAGCCAAGCCCGGGACAGGGGATGGGAGGAGCAGTACTTC. Protein sequence: CASSQARDRGWEEQYF.

This clone has more than one count but fewer than ten. The chain employs TRBV30 and TRBJ1-3; perhaps TRBD1 as D (5 bases). The CDR3 spans 16 residues. V lost 0 bases to trimming and J lost 0 bases, with 12 bases between them. Germline lookup yields CDR1 GTSNPN and CDR2 SVGIG (reference sequence). The CDR3 loop reads CAWSVPDTFSGNTIYF. CDR3 DNA: TGTGCCTGGAGTGTCCCGGACACCTTCTCTGGAAACACCATATATTTT.

In its sample, this clone was seen a few times. This chain uses TRBV2 with TRBJ1-3; D is ambiguous. The V gene's germline CDR1 is SNHLY and CDR2 FYNNEI. V lost 4 bases and J lost 7, with 2 bases in between. The CDR3 sequence is 10 residues long. In nucleotides, the CDR3 is TGTGCCAGCAGTGTTAACACCATATATTTT. Protein product: CASSVNTIYF.

The gene calls are TRBV5-1 and TRBJ1-2; D possibly corresponds to TRBD1 (5 bases). The CDR3 extends over 16 amino acids. V was cut by 2 bases and J by 4 bases, with 18 bases left in between. Germline CDR1 and CDR2: SGHRS and YFSETQ. CDR3 protein: CASSFNSGTEAYGYTF. DNA for the CDR3: TGCGCCAGCAGCTTTAACTCCGGGACCGAGGCCTATGGCTACACCTTC.

The J gene is TRBJ2-3, the V gene TRBV6-2 or TRBV6-3; D is undetermined. From germline, CDR1 is MNHEY and CDR2 SVGEGT. The V end lost 5 bases, the J end lost 6 bases, and 15 bases lay between the germline ends. This CDR3 is 14 amino acids long. CDR3 region: CASSTPGPWDTQYF. The DNA of the CDR3 is TGTGCCAGCAGTACCCCGGGCCCCTGGGATACGCAGTATTTT.

This chain joins TRBV9 and TRBJ2-5, with 10 bases lining up with TRBD2. CDR1 and CDR2 from the germline V gene are SGDLS and YYNGEE. This CDR3 region has 16 residues. J was trimmed by 2 bases and V by 0 bases; bases with no gene match: 4. CDR3 coding DNA: TGTGCCAGCAGCGTAGGCTCTAGCGGGGGACAAGAGACCCAGTACTTC. Its translation is CASSVGSSGGQETQYF.

A note on this clone: Without the conserved terminal phenylalanine or tryptophan, this CDR3 likely stems from a read error. J is TRBJ2-7 and V is TRBV6-2 or TRBV6-3; 7 bases are a match to TRBD1. The CDR3 is 14 residues long. J gave up 2 bases and V 0 bases, and 1 base lay outside the gene matches. Per germline, CDR1 MNHEY and CDR2 SVGEGT. Here the CDR3 reads CASSYSTGPYEQYL. CDR3 in DNA: TGTGCCAGCAGTTACTCGACAGGGCCCTACGAGCAGTACCTC.

The chain is built from TRBV7-9 and TRBJ1-2; a weak D match, TRBD1 (5 bases). This CDR3 has 14 amino acids. Germline V gene lookup returns CDR1 SEHNR and CDR2 FQNEAQ (reference sequence). V lost 1 base, J lost 4 bases, and 10 bases lay in between. The CDR3 DNA sequence: TGTGCCAGCAGCTTAGGTGGGACCCCCTATGGCTACACCTTC. Translating it yields CASSLGGTPYGYTF.

The genes are TRBV21-1 and TRBJ1-6; the D segment call TRBD1 is taken from the table without a DNA check. TRBV21-1 is flagged as a pseudogene. The length of the CDR3 is 17 residues. The CDR3 here is CASSFRLIQGRGSPLHF. The CDR3 DNA is TGTGCCAGCAGCTTCCGACTCATACAGGGAAGGGGGTCACCCCTCCACTTT.

As for this clone: Mismatch with germline at one junction end may stem from a read error. The chain recombines TRBV18 with TRBJ2-7, with D perhaps matching TRBD1 (5 bases). This CDR3 comprises 12 residues. Germline V gene data show CDR1 as KGHSH and CDR2 as LQKENI. CDR3 bases: TGTGCCAGCTCACCCGTCACCGGCGGACAAAGCTTC. Translated, it gives CASSPVTGGQSF.